These 5 T cell receptor beta chains came from one sample sequenced in a study of cytomegalovirus exposure and HLA in healthy donors (dated by TCRdb to between 2016 and 2019). To prepare the library, the immunoSEQ multiplex PCR assay was applied. The table comes from immuneACCESS by way of TCRdb, which keeps in-frame sequences with V and J called. Part of the clones is missing from these tables; in studies checked, under half for an unresolved V gene and the rest for unknown reasons. The sample data list about 88,000 clones, and roughly 84% of these were observed just once. The ten biggest clones cover roughly an eighth of the sample. The sample consisted of PBMCs. The receptors here all came from a young woman in good health and CMV-seropositive.

The gene calls are TRBV30 and TRBJ1-6; unclear D gene. Per germline, CDR1 GTSNPN and CDR2 SVGIG (reference sequence). The ends were cut back, 3 bases at V and 13 bases at J, with 22 bases in the middle. This CDR3 spans 15 amino acids. The CDR3: CAWSGGVAGLYPLHF. CDR3 coding DNA: TGTGCCTGGAGCGGTGGGGTTGCCGGACTGTACCCCCTCCACTTT.

The chain employs TRBV2 and TRBJ2-7; 7 bases match TRBD1. Germline-derived CDR1 and CDR2 are SNHLY and FYNNEI. V dropped 6 bases and J dropped 6; count of bases not matched to a gene: 5. The CDR3 runs 12 residues. Here the CDR3 reads CASRLDRVEQYF. The CDR3 DNA follows: TGTGCCAGCAGACTCGACAGGGTCGAGCAGTACTTC.

This chain links TRBV5-4 with TRBJ2-4; 9 bases map to TRBD1. The CDR3 runs to 13 residues. From germline, CDR1 is SGHNT and CDR2 YYREEE (reference sequence). After removal of 3 bases from V and 5 bases from J, the junction contained 0 bases not matched to a gene. The CDR3, as DNA: TGTGCCAGCAGCTGGGACAGGGAAAACATTCAGTACTTC. Translation: CASSWDRENIQYF.

The rearrangement joins TRBV14 to TRBJ2-2, with D tentatively TRBD1 (5 bases). The CDR3 extends over 13 amino acids. CDR1 and CDR2 (germline): SGHDN, FVKESK. The ends were cut back, 1 base at V and 7 bases at J, with 7 bases in the middle. The CDR3 loop reads CASSQVGRGELFF. The CDR3 DNA follows: TGTGCCAGCAGCCAAGTGGGGCGCGGGGAGCTGTTTTTT.

The table lists this clone with a few counts. The J gene is TRBJ1-6, the V gene TRBV7-8; D gene ambiguous. The germline V and J ends were trimmed by 1 base and 5 bases, with 6 bases remaining between them. Germline CDR1 SGHVS, CDR2 FQNEAQ. The CDR3 contains 14 residues. The CDR3 reads CASSLGYNNSPLHF. In nucleotides, the CDR3 is TGTGCCAGCAGCTTAGGCTATAATAATTCACCCCTCCACTTT.